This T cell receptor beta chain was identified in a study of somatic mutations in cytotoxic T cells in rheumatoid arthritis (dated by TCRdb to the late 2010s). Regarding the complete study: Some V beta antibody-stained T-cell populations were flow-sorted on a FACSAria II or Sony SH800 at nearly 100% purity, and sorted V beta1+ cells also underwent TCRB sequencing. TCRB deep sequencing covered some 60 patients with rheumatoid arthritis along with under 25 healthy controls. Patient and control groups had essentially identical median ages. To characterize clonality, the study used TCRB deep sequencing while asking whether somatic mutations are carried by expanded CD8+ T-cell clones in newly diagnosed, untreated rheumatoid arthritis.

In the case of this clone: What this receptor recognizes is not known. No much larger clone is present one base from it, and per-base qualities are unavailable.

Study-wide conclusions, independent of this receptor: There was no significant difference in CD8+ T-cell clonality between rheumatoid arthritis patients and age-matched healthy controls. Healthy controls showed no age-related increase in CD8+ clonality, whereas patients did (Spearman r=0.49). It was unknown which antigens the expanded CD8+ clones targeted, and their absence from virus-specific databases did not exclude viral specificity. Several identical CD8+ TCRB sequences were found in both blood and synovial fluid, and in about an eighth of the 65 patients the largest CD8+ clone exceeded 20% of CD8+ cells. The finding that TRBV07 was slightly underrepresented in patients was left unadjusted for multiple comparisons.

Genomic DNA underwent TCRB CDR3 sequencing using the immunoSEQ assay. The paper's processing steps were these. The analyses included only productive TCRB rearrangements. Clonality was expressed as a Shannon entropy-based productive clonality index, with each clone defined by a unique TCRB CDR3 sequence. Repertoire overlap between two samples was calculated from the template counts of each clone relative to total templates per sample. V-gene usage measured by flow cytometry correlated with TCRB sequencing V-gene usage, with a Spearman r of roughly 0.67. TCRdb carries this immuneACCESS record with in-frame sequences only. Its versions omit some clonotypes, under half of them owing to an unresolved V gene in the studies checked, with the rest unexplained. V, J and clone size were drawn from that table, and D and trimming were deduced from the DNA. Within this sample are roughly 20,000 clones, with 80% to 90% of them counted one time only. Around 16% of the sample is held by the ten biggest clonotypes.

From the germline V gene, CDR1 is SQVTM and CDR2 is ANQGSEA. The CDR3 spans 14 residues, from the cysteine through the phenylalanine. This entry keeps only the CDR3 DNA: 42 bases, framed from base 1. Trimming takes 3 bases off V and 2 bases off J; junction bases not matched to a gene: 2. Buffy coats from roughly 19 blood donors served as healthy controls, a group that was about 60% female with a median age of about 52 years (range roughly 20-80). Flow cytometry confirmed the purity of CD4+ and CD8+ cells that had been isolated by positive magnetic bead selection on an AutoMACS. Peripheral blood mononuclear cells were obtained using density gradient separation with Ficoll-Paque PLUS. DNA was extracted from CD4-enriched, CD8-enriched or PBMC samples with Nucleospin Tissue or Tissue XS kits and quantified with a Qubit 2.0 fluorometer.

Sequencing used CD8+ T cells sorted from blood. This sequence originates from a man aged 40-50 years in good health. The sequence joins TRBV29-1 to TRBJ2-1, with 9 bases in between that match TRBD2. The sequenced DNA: TGCAGCGTTGATGGACTAGCGACCTACAATGAGCAGTTCTTC. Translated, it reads CSVDGLATYNEQFF.